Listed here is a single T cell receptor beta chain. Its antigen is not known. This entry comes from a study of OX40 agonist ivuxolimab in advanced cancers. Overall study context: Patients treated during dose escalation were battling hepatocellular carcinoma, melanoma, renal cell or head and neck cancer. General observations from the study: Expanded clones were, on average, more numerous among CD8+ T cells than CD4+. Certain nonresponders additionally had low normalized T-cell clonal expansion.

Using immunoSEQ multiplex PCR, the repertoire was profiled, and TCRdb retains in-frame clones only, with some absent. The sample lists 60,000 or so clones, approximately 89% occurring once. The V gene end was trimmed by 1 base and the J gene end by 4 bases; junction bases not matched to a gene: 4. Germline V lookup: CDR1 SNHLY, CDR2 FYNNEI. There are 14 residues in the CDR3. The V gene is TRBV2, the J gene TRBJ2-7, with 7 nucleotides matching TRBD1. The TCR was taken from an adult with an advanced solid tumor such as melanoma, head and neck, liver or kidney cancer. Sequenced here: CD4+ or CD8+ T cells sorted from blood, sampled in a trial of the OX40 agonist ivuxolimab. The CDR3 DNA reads TGTGCCAGCAGTGAAGAGGGGGCCCTTTACGAGCAGTACTTC. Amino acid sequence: CASSEEGALYEQYF.